A single sample gave rise to the 21 T cell receptor beta chains below, sequenced in a study of T cells in Graves' hyperthyroidism and ophthalmopathy. The investigators amplified TCR beta CDR3 regions from RNA transcripts. The HTBI primer set served for first-round RT-PCR of the TCR CDR3. MiXCR was run by TCRdb on the multiplex PCR reads, yielding one entry per CDR3 protein. The sample records around 350,000 distinct CDR3 sequences, over 15% being singletons. Material for sequencing was blood. The receptors here all came from a young woman with Graves' hyperthyroidism.

This clonotype has a count of ten or more. The chain employs TRBV6-1 and TRBJ2-2; 7 bases align to TRBD1. The junction had 9 bases not matched to a gene; V was cut back by 7 bases and J by 4 bases. The germline V gene has CDR1 MNHNS and CDR2 SASEGT. The CDR3 length is 15 residues. The chain's CDR3 is CASKPIDRATGELFF. For the CDR3, the DNA is TGTGCCAGCAAACCTATCGACAGGGCCACCGGGGAGCTGTTTTTT.

At least ten counts were recorded for this clonotype. V gene TRBV12-3 or TRBV12-4 combines with J gene TRBJ1-2; no clear D. This CDR3 is 13 amino acids long. V lost 1 base, J lost 8 bases, and 11 bases lay in between. This CDR3 is CASSLGPGSGYTF. The CDR3 bases are TGTGCCAGCAGTTTAGGGCCGGGGTCCGGCTACACCTTC.

This clonotype showed up many times. V usage is TRBV28 and J usage is TRBJ1-5; D unclear. This CDR3 region has 13 residues. With 5 bases removed from V and 5 bases from J, the gap between germline ends came to 10 bases. The V gene's germline CDR1 is MDHEN and CDR2 SYDVKM. DNA for the CDR3: TGTGCCAGCAGTCGACGGGTCTATCAGCCCCAGCATTTT. It translates to CASSRRVYQPQHF.

This clonotype was seen repeatedly, ten times or more. The J gene is TRBJ1-2, the V gene TRBV11-3, with TRBD1 matching over 8 bases. Germline-derived CDR1 and CDR2 are SGHNT and YENEEA. Trimming removed 4 bases from V and 0 bases from J; junction bases left unmatched: 16. The length of the CDR3 is 19 residues. The CDR3 spells CASSSLKGQGARTNYGYTF. In DNA form, the CDR3 reads TGTGCCAGCAGCTCCTTAAAAGGACAGGGCGCCCGCACTAACTATGGCTACACCTTC.

This clonotype was detected many times. V and J are TRBV11-1 and TRBJ1-2; D may be TRBD1 (5 bases). CDR1 SGHAT and CDR2 FQDESV come from the germline V gene (reference sequence). V lost 4 bases and J lost 3, with 18 bases in between. CDR3 size: 16 residues. In DNA form, the CDR3 reads TGTGCCAGCAGCTCCCCCGCACTGGACACGGACTATGGCTACACCTTC. It translates to CASSSPALDTDYGYTF.

There are many counts of this clonotype. The CDR3, as DNA: TGCGCCAGCAGCCAAGATCGCCAGGTGAACACTGAAGCTTTCTTT. Translating gives CASSQDRQVNTEAFF. The V and J genes are TRBV4-1 and TRBJ1-1; D gene ambiguous. The CDR3 is 15 residues long. Germline CDR1 and CDR2: MGHRA and YSYEKL. With 0 bases removed from V and 0 bases from J, the gap between germline ends came to 8 bases.

There are many counts of this clonotype. V and J are TRBV7-2 and TRBJ2-7; D remains ambiguous. The CDR3 is 13 amino acids. V was cut by 3 bases and J by 0 bases, with 6 bases left in between. CDR1 SGHTA and CDR2 FQGNSA come from the germline V gene. The chain's CDR3 is CASSLISSYEQYF. DNA for the CDR3: TGTGCCAGCAGCTTGATCAGCTCCTACGAGCAGTACTTC.

This clonotype was recorded many times. The chain employs TRBV11-2 and TRBJ2-7; D unresolved. The CDR3 runs 12 residues. Between the trimmed V and J ends, which lost 3 bases and 4 bases, there was a span of 7 bases. Germline V CDR1 and CDR2: SGHAT, FQNNGV. The CDR3 DNA reads as TGTGCCAGCAGCTTGGTCGGGTACGAGCAGTACTTC. It yields the protein CASSLVGYEQYF.

In its sample, this clonotype was seen many times. The chain couples TRBV27 to TRBJ2-5, with TRBD2 matching 10 bases. V gave up 10 bases and J gave up 5 bases; unmatched junction bases: 13. Germline CDR1 MNHEY, CDR2 SMNVEV (reference sequence). The CDR3 is 15 residues long. CDR3 residues: CATRTSGGAGETQYF. CDR3 bases: TGTGCCACCAGAACCAGCGGGGGGGCGGGGGAGACCCAGTACTTC.

The CDR3 protein is CASSESDGGGTEAFF. The CDR3 DNA sequence: TGTGCCAGCAGTGAAAGTGACGGGGGTGGCACTGAAGCTTTCTTT. V usage is TRBV6-1 and J usage is TRBJ1-1, with a tentative D call TRBD1 (5 bases). The V end lost 2 bases, the J end lost 4 bases, and 14 bases lay between the germline ends. Germline CDR1 MNHNS, CDR2 SASEGT. CDR3 length: 15 residues.

This clonotype was recorded many times. This sequence joins TRBV27 and TRBJ1-1; no clear D gene. This CDR3 comprises 13 residues. Looked up from germline, CDR1 is MNHEY and CDR2 is SMNVEV (reference sequence). The ends were cut back, 5 bases at V and 5 bases at J, with 12 bases in the middle. In nucleotides, the CDR3 is TGTGCCAGCAGTATGGGGAGGAGGACTGAAGCTTTCTTT. Residues: CASSMGRRTEAFF.

This clonotype occurred a few times. The CDR3 DNA reads as TGTGCCAGCAGCCGGAGGGCCGTCTATGGCTACACCTTC. This encodes CASSRRAVYGYTF. The gene calls are TRBV14 and TRBJ1-2, with D unresolved. This CDR3 has 13 amino acids. CDR1 is SGHDN and CDR2 is FVKESK in the germline V gene. Trimming took off 4 bases at V and 4 bases at J, with 10 bases between the two ends.

At least ten counts were recorded for this clonotype. The chain joins TRBV2 to TRBJ1-3, with D unresolved. Germline values: CDR1 SNHLY, CDR2 FYNNEI. V shed 1 base and J shed 2 bases, with 9 bases lying between them. This CDR3 is 15 amino acids long. CDR3: CASSEGSGTGNTIYF. The CDR3 nucleotides read TGTGCCAGCAGTGAAGGCTCCGGGACTGGAAACACCATATATTTT.

This chain uses TRBV3-1 with TRBJ2-5; the D is unclear. CDR3 length: 13 amino acids. Germline V gene lookup returns CDR1 LGHDT and CDR2 YNNKEL (reference sequence). V lost 3 bases and J 4 bases, leaving 9 bases between the germline ends. The CDR3 DNA sequence: TGTGCCAGCAGCCAGGGTAGCCGAGAGACCCAGTACTTC. Amino acids: CASSQGSRETQYF.

The CDR3 is CASSQEQVRQPQHF. The DNA of the CDR3 is TGTGCCAGCAGCCAAGAGCAGGTCAGGCAGCCCCAGCATTTT. J is TRBJ1-5 and V is TRBV3-1; D is unresolved. The CDR3 has 14 amino acids. Germline V CDR1 and CDR2: LGHDT, YNNKEL (reference sequence). V lost 0 bases and J lost 7, with 10 bases in between.

The chain is built from TRBV5-1 and TRBJ2-2; D is possibly TRBD2 (7 bases). The CDR3 contains 16 residues. Per germline, CDR1 SGHRS and CDR2 YFSETQ. Trimming took off 4 bases at V and 3 bases at J, with 16 bases between the two ends. The CDR3 coding sequence is TGCGCCAGCAGCCACGGTTCCGGGGGGCACACCGGGGAGCTGTTTTTT. This translates into CASSHGSGGHTGELFF.

This clonotype occurred many times. This chain connects TRBV4-2 to TRBJ2-5; D is unresolved. The CDR3 contains 15 residues. The germline V gene encodes CDR1 LGHNA and CDR2 YNFKEQ. Trimming took off 0 bases at V and 3 bases at J, with 11 bases between the two ends. The CDR3: CASSQEVGVEETQYF. CDR3 nucleotides: TGTGCCAGCAGCCAAGAGGTGGGCGTGGAAGAGACCCAGTACTTC.

This clonotype was recorded many times. This sequence joins TRBV7-2 and TRBJ1-2, with 10 bases identical to TRBD1. Trimming took 5 bases from V and 8 from J; bases not matched to a gene: 8. The germline V gene encodes CDR1 SGHTA and CDR2 FQGNSA. The CDR3 runs to 14 residues. The CDR3 is CASSMTGGAGGYTF. DNA for the CDR3: TGTGCCAGCAGCATGACAGGGGGCGCGGGGGGCTACACCTTC. Based on the CDR3 plus reference TRBV7-2 and TRBJ1-2, the full variable domain is GAGVSQSPSNKVTEKGKDVELRCDPISGHTALYWYRQSLGQGLEFLIYFQGNSAPDKSGLPSDRFSAERTGGSVSTLTIQRTQQEDSAVYLCASSMTGGAGGYTFGSGTRLTVV.

This clonotype showed up many times. The V and J genes are TRBV6-1 and TRBJ2-5; possible D gene TRBD1, 6 bases. Germline CDR1 MNHNS, CDR2 SASEGT. CDR3 length: 13 residues. V lost 6 bases, J lost 5 bases, and 13 bases lay in between. CDR3 loop: CASRKGVGETQYF. The CDR3 coding sequence is TGTGCCAGCAGGAAGGGGGTCGGGGAGACCCAGTACTTC.

This chain uses TRBV27 with TRBJ2-7; TRBD1 aligns across 9 bases. V was pared by 9 bases and J by 6 bases, with 12 bases of the junction left unmatched. CDR1 is MNHEY and CDR2 is SMNVEV in the germline V gene (reference sequence). The CDR3 has 14 residues. The CDR3 sequence is CASHSPGQGSEQYF. The CDR3 DNA reads TGTGCCAGTCACTCCCCGGGACAGGGAAGCGAGCAGTACTTC.

In its sample, this clonotype was seen many times. The CDR3: CASSLSVTEAFF. DNA for the CDR3: TGTGCCAGCAGTTTATCGGTGACTGAAGCTTTCTTT. V usage is TRBV12-3 or TRBV12-4 and J usage is TRBJ1-1; the D is unclear. Trimming took off 2 bases at V and 5 bases at J, with 6 bases between the two ends. This CDR3 region has 12 residues.